This T cell receptor (beta chain) was identified in a study of technical replicates of blood from a few donors. Sequencing was performed with immunoSEQ multiplex PCR; in TCRdb, only in-frame clones are kept and a portion is missing. Among some 30,000 clones listed, roughly nine tenths were seen once. The CDR3 sequence is 16 residues long. The V gene end was trimmed by 4 bases and the J gene end by 5 bases; junction bases not matched to a gene: 11. Germline V gene data show CDR1 as SGHAT and CDR2 as FQNNGV. The sample consisted of PBMCs. This TCR was sampled from a human donor in good health. Some clones in this sample may be carry-over from other donors' samples. The chain recombines TRBV11-2 with TRBJ2-3, with 8 nucleotides matching TRBD2. CDR3 residues: CASSSEGLSGGDTQYF. CDR3 nucleotide sequence: TGTGCCAGCAGCTCAGAGGGTTTAAGCGGGGGAGATACGCAGTATTTT.